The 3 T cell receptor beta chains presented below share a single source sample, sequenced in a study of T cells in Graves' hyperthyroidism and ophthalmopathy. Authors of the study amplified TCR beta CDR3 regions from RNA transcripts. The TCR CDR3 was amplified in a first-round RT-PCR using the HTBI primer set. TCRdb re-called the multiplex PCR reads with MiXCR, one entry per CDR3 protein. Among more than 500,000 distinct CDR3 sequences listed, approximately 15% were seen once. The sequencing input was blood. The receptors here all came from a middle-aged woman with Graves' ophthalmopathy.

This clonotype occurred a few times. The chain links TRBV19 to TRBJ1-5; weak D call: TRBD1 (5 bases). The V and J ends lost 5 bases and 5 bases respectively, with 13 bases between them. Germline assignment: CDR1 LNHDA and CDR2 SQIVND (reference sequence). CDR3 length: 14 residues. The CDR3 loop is CASSRGTSHQPQHF. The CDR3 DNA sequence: TGTGCCAGTAGTCGAGGGACCTCGCATCAGCCCCAGCATTTT.

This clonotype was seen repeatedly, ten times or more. The CDR3 DNA is TGTGCCAGTAGTATTATGGGTTCGGGCAATCAGCCCCAGCATTTT. Its translation is CASSIMGSGNQPQHF. This chain connects TRBV19 to TRBJ1-5; the D is unclear. Trimming cost V 3 bases and J 2 bases, with 11 bases left between them. The CDR3 is 15 residues long. In germline, CDR1 is LNHDA, CDR2 SQIVND (reference sequence).

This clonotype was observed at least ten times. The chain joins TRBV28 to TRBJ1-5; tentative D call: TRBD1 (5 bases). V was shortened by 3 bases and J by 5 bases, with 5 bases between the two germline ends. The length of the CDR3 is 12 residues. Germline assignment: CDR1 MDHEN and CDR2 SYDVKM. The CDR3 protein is CASSLTDQPQHF. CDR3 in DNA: TGTGCCAGCAGTTTGACAGATCAGCCCCAGCATTTT.